Listed here are 18 T cell receptor beta chains from one sample, sequenced in a study of memory CD4+ T cells and cytomegalovirus serostatus. The sort gate was single viable CD3+CD4+CD8-CD45RO+ cells for memory CD4+ T cells. Clones were read by immunoSEQ multiplex PCR, and TCRdb kept only the in-frame ones, dropping some. The sample consists of about 57,000 clones, roughly 80% of them appearing once. Specimen: memory CD4+ T cells from blood. These receptors all stem from an adult in good health and CMV-seronegative.

This clone was detected once. The V gene is TRBV28, the J gene TRBJ1-5; a possible D gene is TRBD1 (5 bases). The CDR3 runs to 14 residues. Germline CDR1 and CDR2: MDHEN and SYDVKM. Trimming stripped 5 bases from V and 7 bases from J, with 15 bases between. DNA of the CDR3: TGTGCCAGCAGTAGGTCCAGGGTCGGGCAGCCCCAGCATTTT. As protein: CASSRSRVGQPQHF.

The chain employs TRBV6-6 and TRBJ2-7, with a weak D call TRBD1 (6 bases). Germline lookup yields CDR1 MNHNY and CDR2 SVGAGI (reference sequence). V lost 2 bases, J lost 4 bases, and 15 bases lay in between. CDR3 length equals 15 residues. Here the CDR3 reads CASSYPSAGVYEQYF. CDR3 nucleotide sequence: TGTGCCAGCAGTTACCCCTCCGCAGGGGTGTACGAGCAGTACTTC.

The rearrangement links TRBV6-5 to TRBJ2-7; no firm D call. There are 10 residues in the CDR3. V lost 7 bases to trimming and J lost 4 bases, with 5 bases between them. Germline CDR1 MNHEY, CDR2 SVGAGI. The CDR3 sequence: CASKLYEQYF. CDR3 sequence (DNA): TGTGCCAGCAAACTATACGAGCAGTACTTC.

The chain joins TRBV4-2 to TRBJ1-2; TRBD1 agrees at 11 bases. This CDR3 is 15 amino acids long. V shed 4 bases and J 4 bases; nucleotides not matched to a gene: 5. Germline V gene sequence: CDR1 LGHNA, CDR2 YNFKEQ. CDR3 nucleotide sequence: TGTGCCAGCAGCCCGGACAGGGGGCGGGCCTATGGCTACACCTTC. The encoded protein is CASSPDRGRAYGYTF.

The chain links TRBV2 to TRBJ1-5; 10 bases line up with TRBD1. The trim removed 4 bases at V and 10 bases at J, leaving 13 bases unmatched. The CDR3 spans 16 residues. The germline V gene encodes CDR1 SNHLY and CDR2 FYNNEI. CDR3 in amino acids: CASSGLMGQGSYPQHF. CDR3 in DNA: TGTGCCAGCAGTGGATTGATGGGACAGGGGAGCTACCCCCAGCATTTT.

This clone was observed a handful of times. This chain links TRBV6-1 with TRBJ2-7; D not resolved. The ends were cut back, 2 bases at V and 2 bases at J, with 13 bases in the middle. The CDR3 is made up of 15 amino acids. Looked up from germline, CDR1 is MNHNS and CDR2 is SASEGT. This chain's CDR3 is CASSEIVSMAYEQYF. CDR3 sequence (DNA): TGTGCCAGCAGTGAAATAGTAAGCATGGCCTACGAGCAGTACTTC.

The chain joins TRBV28 to TRBJ1-5; D call uncertain. The CDR3 consists of 17 residues. CDR1 is MDHEN, CDR2 SYDVKM, per germline. V was pared by 2 bases and J by 0 bases, with 14 bases between. CDR3 sequence: CASSLDSFKFSNQPQHF. CDR3 bases: TGTGCCAGCAGTTTAGACTCCTTCAAATTTAGCAATCAGCCCCAGCATTTT.

This clone was observed a handful of times. This same CDR3 is encoded by further DNA sequences in the sample. V usage is TRBV19 and J usage is TRBJ1-2, with D perhaps matching TRBD1 (6 bases). From germline, CDR1 is LNHDA and CDR2 SQIVND (reference sequence). The CDR3 covers 12 residues. Trimming removed 6 bases at V and 6 bases at J, with 11 bases between. The CDR3 DNA reads TGTGCCAGTAGCTCGAGGGGGGATGGCTACACCTTC. Translated: CASSSRGDGYTF.

This clone has a count of ten or more. The chain combines TRBV27 with TRBJ2-3; no clear D. This CDR3 has 10 residues. Germline assignment: CDR1 MNHEY and CDR2 SMNVEV (reference sequence). V was clipped by 10 bases and J by 8 bases, with 10 bases between them. The CDR3 DNA is TGTGCCACCGGTTCTCCTACGCAGTATTTT. It yields the protein CATGSPTQYF.

The chain uses TRBV6-5 and TRBJ2-7; D gene unclear. Germline values: CDR1 MNHEY, CDR2 SVGAGI. Trimming removed 10 bases from V and 4 bases from J, with 17 bases in between. The CDR3 has 13 residues. Written as DNA, the CDR3 is TGTGCCACCCGGACGTCCGCTAAATACGAGCAGTACTTC. This encodes CATRTSAKYEQYF.

V is TRBV6-1 and J is TRBJ2-7; maybe TRBD2 (5 bases). The CDR3 is 15 amino acids. Deletions cut 7 bases from V and 2 bases from J, with 18 bases between. The V gene's germline CDR1 is MNHNS and CDR2 SASEGT. CDR3 coding DNA: TGTGCCAGCAACCCCGGACTGGAAGGGCCCTACGAGCAGTACTTC. This translates into CASNPGLEGPYEQYF.

This chain's CDR3 is CASTKRPDSNTEAFF. As DNA, the CDR3 is TGTGCCAGCACCAAAAGGCCTGATTCGAACACTGAAGCTTTCTTT. The V gene is TRBV6-5, the J gene TRBJ1-1; D unclear. The CDR3 is 15 residues long. V lost 7 bases and J lost 1, with 16 bases in between. The germline CDR1 and CDR2 sequences are MNHEY and SVGAGI.

This clone was found a few times. This sequence joins TRBV6-5 and TRBJ1-1, with D possibly being TRBD1 (5 bases). CDR1 is MNHEY, CDR2 SVGAGI, per germline. The CDR3 spans 12 residues. Deletions cut 11 bases from V and 2 bases from J, with 12 bases between. CDR3 protein: CAVFRENTEAFF. CDR3 DNA: TGTGCCGTCTTCAGGGAAAACACTGAAGCTTTCTTT.

The chain employs TRBV18 and TRBJ1-5; D possibly corresponds to TRBD1 (6 bases). The V gene lost 2 bases and the J gene lost 11 bases, with 16 bases spanning the gap. CDR3 length equals 14 residues. Germline CDR1 reads KGHSH; CDR2 reads LQKENI. The CDR3 is CASSPEQGAGAQHF. In nucleotides, the CDR3 is TGTGCCAGCTCACCAGAACAGGGTGCTGGGGCCCAGCATTTT.

V is TRBV6-5 and J is TRBJ1-2, with D tentatively TRBD1 (6 bases). Trimming shortened V by 2 bases and J by 1 base, and 14 bases separated the two germline ends. There are 16 residues in the CDR3. Germline V gene data show CDR1 as MNHEY and CDR2 as SVGAGI. CDR3 sequence (DNA): TGTGCCAGCAGTTACGGGGGCGCGAATGTTAACTATGGCTACACCTTC. Translating it yields CASSYGGANVNYGYTF.

The chain carries TRBV6-6 and TRBJ1-5; maybe TRBD1 (6 bases). V was trimmed by 6 bases and J by 10 bases, leaving 22 bases between them. There are 15 residues in the CDR3. Germline values: CDR1 MNHNY, CDR2 SVGAGI (reference sequence). CDR3 DNA sequence: TGTGCCAGCAGGCGGGGGGCAGGTAAAGACTATCCCCAGCATTTT. Its protein product is CASRRGAGKDYPQHF.

The genes are TRBV7-2 and TRBJ1-5, with D unresolved. V was trimmed by 4 bases and J by 4 bases, leaving 11 bases between them. Germline assignment: CDR1 SGHTA and CDR2 FQGNSA. This CDR3 has 14 residues. The CDR3 sequence is CASSSDRGNQPQHF. The CDR3 DNA follows: TGTGCCAGCAGCTCGGACCGAGGTAATCAGCCCCAGCATTTT.

V is TRBV11-2 and J is TRBJ2-1, with TRBD2 matching 10 bases. This CDR3 is 16 amino acids long. In germline, CDR1 is SGHAT, CDR2 FQNNGV. The V gene end was trimmed by 5 bases and the J gene end by 9 bases; junction bases not matched to a gene: 13. CDR3 coding DNA: TGTGCCAGCAGCAGTCTAGCGGGAGCTTTTAGTAGTGAGCAGTTCTTC. This gives the protein CASSSLAGAFSSEQFF. Filled out from reference TRBV11-2 and TRBJ2-1, the complete variable domain reads EAGVAQSPRYKIIEKRQSVAFWCNPISGHATLYWYQQILGQGPKLLIQFQNNGVVDDSQLPKDRFSAERLKGVDSTLKIQPAKLEDSAVYLCASSSLAGAFSSEQFFGPGTRLTVL.